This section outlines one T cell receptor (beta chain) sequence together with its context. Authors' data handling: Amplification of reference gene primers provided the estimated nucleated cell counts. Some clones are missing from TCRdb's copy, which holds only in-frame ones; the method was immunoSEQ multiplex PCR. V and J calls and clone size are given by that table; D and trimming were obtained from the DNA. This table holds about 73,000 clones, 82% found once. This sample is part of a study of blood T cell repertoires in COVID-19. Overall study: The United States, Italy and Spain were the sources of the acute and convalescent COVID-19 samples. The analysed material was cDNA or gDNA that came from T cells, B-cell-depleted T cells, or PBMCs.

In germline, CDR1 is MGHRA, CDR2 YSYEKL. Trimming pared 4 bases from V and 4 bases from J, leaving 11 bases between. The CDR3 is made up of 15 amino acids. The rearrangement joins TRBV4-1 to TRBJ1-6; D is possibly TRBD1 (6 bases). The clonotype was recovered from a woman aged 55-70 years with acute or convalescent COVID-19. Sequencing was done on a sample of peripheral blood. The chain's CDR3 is CASSPGETYNSPLHF. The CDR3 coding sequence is TGCGCCAGCAGCCCAGGGGAAACTTATAATTCACCCCTCCACTTT.